This TCR beta chain was captured by sequencing in a study of a mutant IDH1 vaccine in newly diagnosed glioma. Across the whole study: The treated population exhibited a male proportion of roughly 62%, a female proportion of roughly 40%, and a mean age of about 40 years.

Germline values: CDR1 DFQATT, CDR2 SNEGSKA (reference sequence). The CDR3 runs 10 residues. V lost 3 bases, J lost 5 bases, and 2 bases lay in between. Study-level points and caveats: Any relationship between pseudoprogression and changes in top peripheral T cell clonotypes seemed absent.

About this clone: As yet, its antigen is unknown.

The protocol was immunoSEQ multiplex PCR, while the TCRdb copy is restricted to in-frame clones and leaves out a portion. The sample carries tens of thousands of clones, around 79% recorded once. The time point here: week 11, during vaccination. The vaccine gave 300 ug of a 20-mer mutant IDH1 peptide subcutaneously per dose. V usage is TRBV20-1 and J usage is TRBJ2-1; D remains ambiguous. This sample comprised PBMCs, obtained from a glioma patient whose treatment included an IDH1 peptide vaccine. The sequence was collected from a man aged 40-50 years with glioma. The CDR3 sequence: CSARDNEQFF. The CDR3 coding sequence is TGCAGTGCTAGGGACAATGAGCAGTTCTTC.